Below are 7 T cell receptor beta chains sequenced from a single sample in a study of blood T cell repertoires in COVID-19. Profiling relied on immunoSEQ multiplex PCR, and the TCRdb table lists in-frame clones only, not all of them. The table shows roughly 380,000 clones, with roughly 85% occurring only once. Material: peripheral blood. These receptors were obtained from a woman aged 18-35 years with acute or convalescent COVID-19.

The genes are TRBV6-1 and TRBJ1-2; D is unresolved. Germline V gives CDR1 MNHNS, CDR2 SASEGT. The V end lost 2 bases, the J end lost 3 bases, and 13 bases lay between the germline ends. The CDR3 spans 15 residues. The CDR3 sequence is CASSEILSGYYGYTF. The CDR3 coding sequence is TGTGCCAGCAGTGAAATTCTCTCCGGGTACTATGGCTACACCTTC.

The V and J genes are TRBV27 and TRBJ1-5, with 8 bases matching TRBD1. The length of the CDR3 is 15 residues. The V and J ends lost 4 bases and 7 bases, in that order; junction bases with no gene match: 9. Germline CDR1 is MNHEY and CDR2 is SMNVEV (reference sequence). Here the CDR3 reads CASSSRQGRTQPQHF. CDR3 DNA sequence: TGTGCCAGCAGTTCTCGACAGGGGAGGACCCAGCCCCAGCATTTT.

The J gene is TRBJ2-5, the V gene TRBV27; 10 positions match TRBD2. This CDR3 contains 16 residues. Germline CDR1 is MNHEY and CDR2 is SMNVEV (reference sequence). Trimming at V came to 3 bases and at J to 5 bases, leaving 9 bases not matched to a gene. CDR3 DNA: TGTGCCAGCAGTTTGCGAGCGGGAGGGCTCGGGGAGACCCAGTACTTC. Translation gives CASSLRAGGLGETQYF.

The chain employs TRBV28 and TRBJ1-2; a weak D match, TRBD1 (5 bases). Germline V CDR1 and CDR2: MDHEN, SYDVKM. V was trimmed by 6 bases and J by 4 bases, leaving 15 bases between them. This CDR3 spans 14 amino acids. CDR3 in DNA: TGTGCCAGCAGCGTTACTCAGGGCCCCTATGGCTACACCTTC. Its translation is CASSVTQGPYGYTF.

This chain uses TRBV18 with TRBJ1-4; D gene ambiguous. Trimming took off 3 bases at V and 3 bases at J, with 8 bases between the two ends. Looked up from germline, CDR1 is KGHSH and CDR2 is LQKENI. The CDR3 extends over 14 amino acids. The CDR3 DNA sequence: TGTGCCAGCTCACCCCAGAGGCCTAATGAAAAACTGTTTTTT. As protein: CASSPQRPNEKLFF.

CDR3 protein: CASSLEGRDDSPLHF. CDR3 nucleotide sequence: TGCGCCAGCAGCTTGGAAGGCAGGGATGATTCACCCCTCCACTTT. The chain links TRBV5-1 to TRBJ1-6; possibly TRBD1 for D (5 bases). Trimming removed 0 bases from V and 8 bases from J, with 12 bases in between. Per germline, CDR1 SGHRS and CDR2 YFSETQ. The CDR3 totals 15 residues.

The J gene is TRBJ2-3, the V gene TRBV7-3, with D tentatively TRBD2 (6 bases). The germline gives CDR1 SGHTA, CDR2 FQGTGA. The V end lost 0 bases, the J end lost 4 bases, and 8 bases lay between the germline ends. CDR3 length: 14 residues. The CDR3 region has the DNA TGTGCCAGCAGCTTAACTCGGGACTCAGATACGCAGTATTTT. This gives the protein CASSLTRDSDTQYF.